The 14 T cell receptor beta chains presented below share a single source sample, sequenced in a study of cytomegalovirus exposure and HLA in healthy donors. 60 Vbeta and 13 Jbeta primers were used in PCR. Generated by immunoSEQ multiplex PCR, the TCRdb table keeps only in-frame clones and is missing some. Of 110,000 to 150,000 clones in the sample, 75% are singletons; the top ten hold more than 6.5%. Sequenced input: PBMCs. These receptors originate from a young man in good health and CMV-seronegative.

CDR3 DNA sequence: TGTGCCAGCAAGGAACAGGGTCCCTCGGATACGCAGTATTTT. It yields the protein CASKEQGPSDTQYF. V is TRBV11-3 and J is TRBJ2-3, with D perhaps TRBD1 (6 bases). The V end was cut by 7 bases, the J end by 6 bases, with 17 bases between. The CDR3 has 14 residues. CDR1 and CDR2 from the germline V gene are SGHNT and YENEEA.

The chain has TRBV29-1 and TRBJ2-3, with D uncertain. The germline CDR1 and CDR2 sequences are SQVTM and ANQGSEA. The CDR3 has 12 residues. The ends were cut back, 5 bases at V and 7 bases at J, with 13 bases in the middle. The chain's CDR3 is CSVNRGEYTQYF. The CDR3 DNA sequence: TGCAGCGTTAATCGAGGCGAGTATACGCAGTATTTT.

V usage is TRBV7-6 and J usage is TRBJ2-7; possible D gene TRBD1, 5 bases. V was cut by 2 bases and J by 4 bases, with 15 bases left in between. There are 15 residues in the CDR3. Germline V lookup: CDR1 SGHVS, CDR2 FNYEAQ. The CDR3: CASSLYQGAPYEQYF. The CDR3 DNA follows: TGTGCCAGCAGCTTATACCAAGGGGCACCTTACGAGCAGTACTTC.

The sample holds one count of this clone. V and J are TRBV28 and TRBJ1-2; possibly TRBD1 for D (6 bases). Trimming left V 11 bases short and J 2 bases short, with 12 bases between. The CDR3 totals 12 residues. CDR1 MDHEN and CDR2 SYDVKM come from the germline V gene. The DNA for the CDR3 is TGTGCCGCAGAGGGGGGGAACTATGGCTACACCTTC. This codes for CAAEGGNYGYTF.

CDR3 sequence (DNA): TGTGCACAGGGGAAATCTGACGAGCAGTACTTC. It translates to CAQGKSDEQYF. The genes are TRBV30 and TRBJ2-7; 7 bases are a match to TRBD1. This CDR3 is 11 amino acids long. CDR1 is GTSNPN, CDR2 SVGIG, per germline (reference sequence).

This clone showed up just a few times. This rearrangement joins TRBV5-1 to TRBJ1-4; D gene uncertain. The CDR3 length is 14 residues. The V and J ends lost 5 bases and 3 bases respectively, with 11 bases between them. Germline V lookup: CDR1 SGHRS, CDR2 YFSETQ. CDR3 sequence (DNA): TGCGCCAGCAGTACCCCACAGCCTAATGAAAAACTGTTTTTT. Protein sequence: CASSTPQPNEKLFF.

This clone was counted once. V gene TRBV29-1 combines with J gene TRBJ2-7; 8 bases are shared with TRBD1. V gave up 5 bases and J gave up 5 bases; unmatched junction bases: 5. The CDR3 sequence is 12 residues long. Germline V gene sequence: CDR1 SQVTM, CDR2 ANQGSEA. Written as DNA, the CDR3 is TGCAGCGTTAGACAGGGGAGTCACGAGCAGTACTTC. Its translation: CSVRQGSHEQYF.

The gene calls are TRBV10-1 and TRBJ2-3; the match to TRBD1 covers 8 bases. The CDR3 consists of 15 residues. Germline CDR1 is WNHNN and CDR2 is SYGVQD (reference sequence). J gave up 0 bases and V 2 bases, and 1 base lay outside the gene matches. The CDR3 DNA reads as TGCGCCAGCAGTGAGCCAGGGGGCAGCACAGATACGCAGTATTTT. Its translation: CASSEPGGSTDTQYF.

The chain carries TRBV5-5 and TRBJ1-1, with D perhaps TRBD1 (5 bases). The CDR3 extends over 16 amino acids. Germline CDR1 and CDR2: SGHKS and YYEKEE (reference sequence). V shed 5 bases and J shed 3 bases, with 20 bases lying between them. CDR3 loop: CASSLGGARRDTEAFF. The CDR3 DNA reads TGTGCCAGCAGTCTAGGTGGGGCCCGAAGGGACACTGAAGCTTTCTTT.

This chain links TRBV7-9 with TRBJ2-2; D may be TRBD2 (6 bases). The V and J ends lost 5 bases and 6 bases respectively, with 22 bases between them. The CDR3 has 17 residues. Per germline, CDR1 SEHNR and CDR2 FQNEAQ (reference sequence). CDR3 protein: CASSRRDSERMAGELFF. The DNA of the CDR3 is TGTGCCAGCAGCAGAAGGGACTCCGAGCGAATGGCCGGGGAGCTGTTTTTT.

The J gene is TRBJ2-3, the V gene TRBV11-2, with D maybe TRBD2 (6 bases). CDR3 size: 13 residues. Between the trimmed V and J ends, which lost 10 bases and 11 bases, there was a span of 22 bases. Germline V gene data show CDR1 as SGHAT and CDR2 as FQNNGV. The CDR3 region has the DNA TGTGCCATCTCCCCCCCTAGCGTCACGATGCAGTATTTT. Translated: CAISPPSVTMQYF.

The V gene is TRBV5-1, the J gene TRBJ1-1; 10 bases match TRBD1. Looked up from germline, CDR1 is SGHRS and CDR2 is YFSETQ. The J segment lost 4 bases and the V segment lost 6 bases, leaving 3 bases of the junction unmatched. This CDR3 spans 13 amino acids. CDR3 protein: CASTTGGGTEAFF. Here the CDR3 DNA reads TGCGCCAGCACGACAGGGGGCGGCACTGAAGCTTTCTTT.

The sample holds a few counts of this clone. This sample also contains other DNA sequences that code for the same CDR3. This sequence joins TRBV5-1 and TRBJ1-3; D ambiguous. V gave up 4 bases and J gave up 0 bases, with 11 bases separating them. The germline CDR1 and CDR2 sequences are SGHRS and YFSETQ. The CDR3 covers 15 residues. CDR3 bases: TGCGCCAGCAGCGTGACTGGATCCTCTGGAAACACCATATATTTT. Amino acids: CASSVTGSSGNTIYF.

V usage is TRBV5-1 and J usage is TRBJ1-2; D gene ambiguous. Trimming stripped 2 bases from V and 8 bases from J, with 10 bases between. The CDR3 runs 12 residues. Germline loops: CDR1 SGHRS, CDR2 YFSETQ. The CDR3: CASSLEAAGYTF. In DNA, the CDR3 is TGCGCCAGCAGCTTAGAAGCCGCCGGCTACACCTTC.